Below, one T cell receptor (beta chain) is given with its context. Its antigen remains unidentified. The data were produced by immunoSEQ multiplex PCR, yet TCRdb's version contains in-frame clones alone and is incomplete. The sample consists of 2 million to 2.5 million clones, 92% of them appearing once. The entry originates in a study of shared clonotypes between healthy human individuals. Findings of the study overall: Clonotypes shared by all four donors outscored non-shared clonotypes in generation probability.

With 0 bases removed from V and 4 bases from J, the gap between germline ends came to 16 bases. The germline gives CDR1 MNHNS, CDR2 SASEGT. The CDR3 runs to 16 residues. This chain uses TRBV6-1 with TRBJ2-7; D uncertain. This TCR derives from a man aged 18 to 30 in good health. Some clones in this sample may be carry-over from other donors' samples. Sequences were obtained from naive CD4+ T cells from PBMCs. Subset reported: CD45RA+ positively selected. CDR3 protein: CASSEAPDHRVYEQYF. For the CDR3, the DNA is TGTGCCAGCAGTGAAGCGCCGGATCATAGGGTTTACGAGCAGTACTTC.